These 4 T cell receptor beta chains originate from one sample sequenced in a study of cytomegalovirus exposure and HLA in healthy donors. The PCR employed 60 Vbeta primers together with 13 Jbeta primers. The protocol was immunoSEQ multiplex PCR, while the TCRdb copy is restricted to in-frame clones and leaves out a portion. The table includes over 85,000 clones, under 75% detected once. Sequencing was carried out using PBMCs. The source of these receptors is a female donor in good health and CMV-seronegative.

The rearrangement uses TRBV10-1 and TRBJ2-7, with D perhaps TRBD1 (6 bases). This CDR3 is 11 amino acids long. The germline V gene encodes CDR1 WNHNN and CDR2 SYGVQD (reference sequence). The V and J ends lost 9 bases and 3 bases respectively, with 9 bases between them. For the CDR3, the DNA is TGCGCCAGACGAGGGGGCTACGAGCAGTACTTC. Amino acid sequence: CARRGGYEQYF.

This clone was counted a few times. Other DNA sequences from this sample encode an identical CDR3 as well. The rearrangement uses TRBV18 and TRBJ1-1; D unresolved. The CDR3 totals 13 residues. Per germline, CDR1 KGHSH and CDR2 LQKENI. Between the trimmed V and J ends, which lost 4 bases and 1 base, there was a span of 7 bases. In DNA form, the CDR3 reads TGTGCCAGCTCACGAGGTCAGAACACTGAAGCTTTCTTT. Its protein is CASSRGQNTEAFF.

This clone has only a few counts. One end of the junction varies from germline; a read error may be responsible. V is TRBV7-7 and J is TRBJ2-5; D remains ambiguous. The CDR3 extends over 16 amino acids. Looked up from germline, CDR1 is SSHAT and CDR2 is FNYEAQ (reference sequence). The CDR3 DNA reads as TGTGCTAGCAGCTTAAAAGGTTGGAGCAATCAAGAGACCCAGTACTTC. It is translated as CASSLKGWSNQETQYF.

V is TRBV5-6 and J is TRBJ1-2; D possibly corresponds to TRBD1 (6 bases). The CDR3 runs to 14 residues. V was shortened by 3 bases and J by 7 bases, with 16 bases between the two germline ends. Germline-derived CDR1 and CDR2 are SGHDT and YYEEEE. The CDR3 sequence: CASSWGRGAGGYTF. The DNA of the CDR3 is TGTGCCAGCAGCTGGGGACGGGGGGCAGGTGGCTACACCTTC. The full variable domain, with the rest looked up from reference TRBV5-6 and TRBJ1-2, is DAGVTQSPTHLIKTRGQQVTLRCSPKSGHDTVSWYQQALGQGPQFIFQYYEEEERQRGNFPDRFSGHQFPNYSSELNVNALLLGDSALYLCASSWGRGAGGYTFGSGTRLTVV.